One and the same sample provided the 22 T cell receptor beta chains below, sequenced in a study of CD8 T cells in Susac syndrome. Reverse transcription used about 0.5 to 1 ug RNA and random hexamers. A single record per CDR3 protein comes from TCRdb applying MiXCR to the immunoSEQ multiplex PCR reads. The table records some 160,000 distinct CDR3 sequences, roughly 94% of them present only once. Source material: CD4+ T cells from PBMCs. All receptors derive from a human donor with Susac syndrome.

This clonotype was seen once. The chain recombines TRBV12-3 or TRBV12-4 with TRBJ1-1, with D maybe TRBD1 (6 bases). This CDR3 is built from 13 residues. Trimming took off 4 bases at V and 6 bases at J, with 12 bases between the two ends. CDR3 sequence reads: CASSSQGMSEAFF. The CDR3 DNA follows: TGTGCCAGCAGTTCACAGGGAATGTCTGAAGCTTTCTTT.

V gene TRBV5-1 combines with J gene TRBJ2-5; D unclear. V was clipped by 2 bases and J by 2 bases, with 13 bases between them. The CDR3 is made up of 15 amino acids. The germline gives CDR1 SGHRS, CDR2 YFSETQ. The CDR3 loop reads CASSLAPAEQETQYF. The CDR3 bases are TGCGCCAGCAGCTTAGCGCCCGCAGAACAAGAGACCCAGTACTTC.

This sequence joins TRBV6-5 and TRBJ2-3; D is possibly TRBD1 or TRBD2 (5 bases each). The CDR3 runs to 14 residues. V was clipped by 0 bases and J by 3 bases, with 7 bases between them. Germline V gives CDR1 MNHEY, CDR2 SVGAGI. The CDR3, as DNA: TGTGCCAGCAGTTACTCGGGGGAAACAGATACGCAGTATTTT. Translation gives CASSYSGETDTQYF.

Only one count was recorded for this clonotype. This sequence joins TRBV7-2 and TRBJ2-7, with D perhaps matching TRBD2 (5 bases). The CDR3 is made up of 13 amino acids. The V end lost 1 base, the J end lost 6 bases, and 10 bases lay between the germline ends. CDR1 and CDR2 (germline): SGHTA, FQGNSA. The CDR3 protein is CASSLDHRGEQYF. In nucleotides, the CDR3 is TGTGCCAGCAGCTTAGACCACCGGGGCGAGCAGTACTTC.

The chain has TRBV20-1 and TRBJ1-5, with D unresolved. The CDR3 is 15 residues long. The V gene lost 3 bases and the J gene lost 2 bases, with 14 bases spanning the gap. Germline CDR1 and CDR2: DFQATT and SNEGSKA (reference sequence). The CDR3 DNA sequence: TGCAGTGCTAGTGCCCACACGATGGGCAATCAGCCCCAGCATTTT. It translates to CSASAHTMGNQPQHF.

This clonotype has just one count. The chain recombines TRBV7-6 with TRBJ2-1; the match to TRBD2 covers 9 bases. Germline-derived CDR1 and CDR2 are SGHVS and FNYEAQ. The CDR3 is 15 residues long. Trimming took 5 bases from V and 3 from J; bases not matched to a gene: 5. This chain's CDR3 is CASSLSGGLYNEQFF. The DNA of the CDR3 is TGTGCCAGCAGCCTAAGCGGGGGGCTCTACAATGAGCAGTTCTTC.

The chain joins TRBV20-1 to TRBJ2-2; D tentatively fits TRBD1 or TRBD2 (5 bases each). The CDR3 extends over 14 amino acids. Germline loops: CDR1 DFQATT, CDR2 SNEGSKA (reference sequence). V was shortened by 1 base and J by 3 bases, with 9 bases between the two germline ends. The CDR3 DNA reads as TGCAGTGCTAGAGCCGGGACCCACACCGGGGAGCTGTTTTTT. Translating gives CSARAGTHTGELFF.

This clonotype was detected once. DNA of the CDR3: TGCGCCAGCAGCCAAGCGGCTGTGGGGGGAAAAGAGCAGTACTTC. Translation gives CASSQAAVGGKEQYF. This chain connects TRBV4-1 to TRBJ2-7; a possible D gene is TRBD2 (6 bases). V was clipped by 1 base and J by 7 bases, with 17 bases between them. The germline CDR1 and CDR2 sequences are MGHRA and YSYEKL. The length of the CDR3 is 15 residues.

The CDR3 DNA reads as TGTGCCAGCACCCCTCAGGGTTCCTACGAGCAGTACTTC. It is translated as CASTPQGSYEQYF. The genes are TRBV5-4 and TRBJ2-7; TRBD1 might be the D (5 bases). V shed 6 bases and J shed 1 base, with 11 bases lying between them. Germline V gene lookup returns CDR1 SGHNT and CDR2 YYREEE (reference sequence). There are 13 residues in the CDR3.

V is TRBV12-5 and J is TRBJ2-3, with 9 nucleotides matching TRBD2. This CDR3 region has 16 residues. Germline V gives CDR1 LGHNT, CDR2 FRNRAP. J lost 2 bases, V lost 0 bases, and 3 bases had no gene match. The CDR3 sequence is CASGLVSGGPTDTQYF. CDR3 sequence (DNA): TGTGCTAGTGGTTTGGTAAGCGGGGGGCCCACAGATACGCAGTATTTT.

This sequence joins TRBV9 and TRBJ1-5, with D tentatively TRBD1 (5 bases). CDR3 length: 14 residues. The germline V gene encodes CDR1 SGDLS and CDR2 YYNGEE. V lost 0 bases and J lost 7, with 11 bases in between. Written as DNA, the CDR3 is TGTGCCAGCAGCGTAGCCCCCTGGGGGCAGCCCCAGCATTTT. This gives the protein CASSVAPWGQPQHF.

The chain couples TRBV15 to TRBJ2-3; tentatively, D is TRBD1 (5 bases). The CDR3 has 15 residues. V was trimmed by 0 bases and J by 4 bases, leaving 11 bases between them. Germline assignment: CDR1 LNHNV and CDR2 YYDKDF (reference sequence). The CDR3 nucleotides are TGTGCCACCAGCAGAGATTCGAAGGGGCCAGATACGCAGTATTTT. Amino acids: CATSRDSKGPDTQYF.

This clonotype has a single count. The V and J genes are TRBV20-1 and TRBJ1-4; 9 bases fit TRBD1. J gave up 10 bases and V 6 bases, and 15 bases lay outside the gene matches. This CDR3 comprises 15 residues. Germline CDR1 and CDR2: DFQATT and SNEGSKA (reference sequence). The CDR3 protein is CSARGTGGAEVKLFF. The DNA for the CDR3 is TGCAGTGCGAGGGGTACAGGGGGCGCGGAGGTAAAACTGTTTTTT.

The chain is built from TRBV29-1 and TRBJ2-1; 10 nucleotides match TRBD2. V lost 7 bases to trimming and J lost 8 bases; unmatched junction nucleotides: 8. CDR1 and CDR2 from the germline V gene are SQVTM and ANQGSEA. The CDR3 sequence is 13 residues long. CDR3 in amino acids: CSAERGGPDEQFF. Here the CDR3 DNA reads TGCAGCGCGGAGCGGGGGGGCCCAGATGAGCAGTTCTTC.

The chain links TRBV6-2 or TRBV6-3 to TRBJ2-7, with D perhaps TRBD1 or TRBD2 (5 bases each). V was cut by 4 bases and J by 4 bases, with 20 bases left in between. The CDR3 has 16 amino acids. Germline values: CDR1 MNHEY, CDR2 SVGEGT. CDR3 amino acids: CASSSGTSALSYEQYF. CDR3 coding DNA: TGTGCCAGCAGTTCCGGGACCTCCGCGTTAAGTTACGAGCAGTACTTC.

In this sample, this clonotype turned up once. CDR3 sequence: CSAPRDRGFKNGYTF. The CDR3 DNA reads TGCAGTGCCCCTCGGGACAGGGGGTTTAAGAATGGCTACACCTTC. The chain combines TRBV20-1 with TRBJ1-2; 11 bases map to TRBD1. J was trimmed by 6 bases and V by 6 bases; bases with no gene match: 12. This CDR3 comprises 15 residues. Germline V lookup: CDR1 DFQATT, CDR2 SNEGSKA (reference sequence).

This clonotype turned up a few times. The CDR3: CASSPLGGAYNEQFF. CDR3 nucleotides: TGTGCCAGCTCACCACTCGGGGGTGCTTACAATGAGCAGTTCTTC. The V gene is TRBV18, the J gene TRBJ2-1; D perhaps matches TRBD2 (6 bases). The V and J ends lost 1 base and 4 bases respectively, with 11 bases between them. Germline CDR1 reads KGHSH; CDR2 reads LQKENI. The CDR3 has 15 residues.

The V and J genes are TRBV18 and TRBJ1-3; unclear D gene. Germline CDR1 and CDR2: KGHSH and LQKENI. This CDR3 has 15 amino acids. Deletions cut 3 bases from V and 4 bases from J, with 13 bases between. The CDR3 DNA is TGTGCCAGCTCACCCGGGTCCACACAAGGAAACACCATATATTTT. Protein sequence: CASSPGSTQGNTIYF.

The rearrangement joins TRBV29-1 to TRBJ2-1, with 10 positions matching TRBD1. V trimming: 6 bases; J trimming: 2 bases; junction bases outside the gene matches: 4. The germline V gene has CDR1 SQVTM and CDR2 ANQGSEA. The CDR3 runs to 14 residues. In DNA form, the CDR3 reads TGCAGCGTAGGGGACAGGGGAACCTACAATGAGCAGTTCTTC. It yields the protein CSVGDRGTYNEQFF.

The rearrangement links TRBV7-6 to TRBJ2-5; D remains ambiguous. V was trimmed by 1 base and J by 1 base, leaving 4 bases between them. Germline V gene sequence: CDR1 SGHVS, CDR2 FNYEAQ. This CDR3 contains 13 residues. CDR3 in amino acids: CASSLESQETQYF. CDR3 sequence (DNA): TGTGCCAGCAGCTTAGAATCCCAAGAGACCCAGTACTTC.

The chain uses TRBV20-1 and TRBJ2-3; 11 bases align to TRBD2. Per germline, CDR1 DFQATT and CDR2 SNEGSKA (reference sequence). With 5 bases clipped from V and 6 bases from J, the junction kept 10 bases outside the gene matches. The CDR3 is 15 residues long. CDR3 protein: CSAPRARLAGDTQYF. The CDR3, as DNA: TGCAGTGCTCCCCGAGCTCGACTAGCGGGGGATACGCAGTATTTT.

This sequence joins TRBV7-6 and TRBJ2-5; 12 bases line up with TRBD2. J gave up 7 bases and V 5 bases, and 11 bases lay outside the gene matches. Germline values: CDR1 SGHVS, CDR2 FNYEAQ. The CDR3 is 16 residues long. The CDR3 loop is CASSPTSGGGPGTQYF. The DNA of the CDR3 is TGTGCCAGCAGCCCGACTAGCGGGGGCGGGCCGGGGACCCAGTACTTC.